What follows are 26 T cell receptor beta chains derived from one specimen sequenced in a study of Ad26.COV2.S vaccination and SARS-CoV-2 variants. Assay used: immunoSEQ multiplex PCR; TCRdb lists only in-frame clones, some missing. The data contain 510,000 or so clones, around 88% of them singletons. Documented treatment: some 20 received Ad26.COV2.S at low or high dose, single or two shots; several received placebo; per-sample allocation not given. The study sampled participants on day 63 after the first vaccine or placebo injection. Material: peripheral blood, obtained in a trial of Ad26.COV2.S vaccine versus placebo. The source is a person aged 18-60 years who received the Ad26.COV2.S COVID-19 vaccine or a placebo.

The gene calls are TRBV28 and TRBJ2-5, with TRBD2 matching over 13 bases. CDR1 is MDHEN, CDR2 SYDVKM, per germline. The V and J ends lost 6 bases and 4 bases, in that order; junction bases with no gene match: 11. The length of the CDR3 is 17 residues. The CDR3 spells CASSLSGGLAGVETQYF. Here the CDR3 DNA reads TGTGCCAGCAGCCTATCGGGAGGACTAGCGGGAGTAGAGACCCAGTACTTC.

The rearrangement links TRBV7-2 to TRBJ2-2, with 9 bases aligning to TRBD1. With V trimmed by 5 bases and J by 6 bases, 10 bases remained unmatched. The CDR3 runs to 16 residues. The germline CDR1 and CDR2 sequences are SGHTA and FQGNSA. The CDR3 DNA reads TGTGCCAGCAGCCCCTGGACAGGGGAAGTTCCCGGGGAGCTGTTTTTT. Its protein is CASSPWTGEVPGELFF.

V gene TRBV28 combines with J gene TRBJ2-2; no reliable D call. Germline CDR1 MDHEN, CDR2 SYDVKM. CDR3 length equals 13 residues. V lost 6 bases and J lost 6, with 11 bases in between. The CDR3 spells CASRRTLPGELFF. The DNA for the CDR3 is TGTGCCAGCAGACGTACTCTCCCCGGGGAGCTGTTTTTT.

The chain couples TRBV24-1 to TRBJ2-1; 8 bases align to TRBD2. J gave up 9 bases and V 0 bases, and 9 bases lay outside the gene matches. CDR3 length: 16 amino acids. The germline V gene encodes CDR1 KGHDR and CDR2 SFDVKD. In DNA, the CDR3 is TGTGCCACCAGTGATTTGGGGGGGACTAGTGTTAGTGAGCAGTTCTTC. Residues: CATSDLGGTSVSEQFF.

CDR3 sequence: CATTGDFGNQPQHF. CDR3 DNA sequence: TGTGCCACTACAGGGGATTTTGGGAATCAGCCCCAGCATTTT. The chain combines TRBV6-6 with TRBJ1-5; 7 bases agree with TRBD1. Trimming at V came to 10 bases and at J to 4 bases, leaving 10 bases not matched to a gene. In germline, CDR1 is MNHNY, CDR2 SVGAGI (reference sequence). This CDR3 contains 14 residues.

This chain links TRBV19 with TRBJ2-1, with D possibly being TRBD1 or TRBD2 (6 bases each). Trimming cost V 8 bases and J 4 bases, with 15 bases left between them. CDR1 and CDR2 (germline): LNHDA, SQIVND (reference sequence). This CDR3 region has 14 residues. CDR3 protein: CASSGGAGYNEQFF. The CDR3 nucleotides read TGTGCCAGTTCTGGGGGCGCGGGGTACAATGAGCAGTTCTTC.

The rearrangement joins TRBV5-1 to TRBJ1-1, with D maybe TRBD1 (5 bases). The germline CDR1 and CDR2 sequences are SGHRS and YFSETQ. The CDR3 is 14 residues long. The germline V and J ends were trimmed by 7 bases and 8 bases, with 21 bases remaining between them. CDR3 DNA: TGCGCCAGCCGGGACGGAGGCTTAATTGGGGAAGCTTTCTTT. Protein product: CASRDGGLIGEAFF. The variable domain in full, with the rest retrieved from reference TRBV5-1 and TRBJ1-1, is KAGVTQTPRYLIKTRGQQVTLSCSPISGHRSVSWYQQTPGQGLQFLFEYFSETQRNKGNFPGRFSGRQFSNSRSEMNVSTLELGDSALYLCASRDGGLIGEAFFGQGTRLTVV.

The chain carries TRBV30 and TRBJ2-7, with D maybe TRBD1 (6 bases). The length of the CDR3 is 12 residues. CDR1 is GTSNPN and CDR2 is SVGIG in the germline V gene (reference sequence). The V end lost 5 bases, the J end lost 2 bases, and 10 bases lay between the germline ends. The CDR3, as DNA: TGTGCCTGGGCCGGGACACCCTACGAGCAGTACTTC. Its protein is CAWAGTPYEQYF.

V and J are TRBV20-1 and TRBJ2-3; 9 bases fit TRBD2. Germline CDR1 DFQATT, CDR2 SNEGSKA (reference sequence). The CDR3 is 15 amino acids. Unmatched junction bases numbered 8, after V lost 3 bases and J lost 4 bases. CDR3 loop: CSASHGLAGSDTQYF. The CDR3 coding sequence is TGCAGTGCTAGTCACGGCCTAGCGGGATCAGATACGCAGTATTTT.

This clone occurred a few times. This chain connects TRBV18 to TRBJ2-2; D is undetermined. Germline CDR1 KGHSH, CDR2 LQKENI. The CDR3 spans 14 residues. Trimming left V 1 base short and J 4 bases short, with 7 bases between. The CDR3 loop is CASSPLGPTGELFF. The DNA of the CDR3 is TGTGCCAGCTCACCACTAGGACCCACCGGGGAGCTGTTTTTT.

In regard to this clone: At the DNA level, this CDR3 is encoded by other sequences in the same sample as well. The rearrangement uses TRBV12-3 or TRBV12-4 and TRBJ1-1; D gene ambiguous. Trimming took 1 base from V and 1 from J, leaving 4 bases between them. This CDR3 has 13 residues. The DNA of the CDR3 is TGTGCCAGCAGTTTAGGAGAGAACACTGAAGCTTTCTTT. This sequence encodes CASSLGENTEAFF.

The chain uses TRBV2 and TRBJ1-2; the match to TRBD1 covers 12 bases. The CDR3 totals 15 residues. After removal of 10 bases from V and 5 bases from J, the junction contained 11 bases not matched to a gene. Germline CDR1 SNHLY, CDR2 FYNNEI. CDR3 region: CATLRDRGLGYGYTF. DNA of the CDR3: TGTGCCACCCTTCGGGACAGGGGGCTAGGGTATGGCTACACCTTC.

The chain recombines TRBV27 with TRBJ1-1; perhaps TRBD1 as D (5 bases). The CDR3 contains 14 residues. V was clipped by 4 bases and J by 5 bases, with 14 bases between them. CDR1 is MNHEY, CDR2 SMNVEV, per germline (reference sequence). CDR3 DNA: TGTGCCAGCAGTTCCTCAGGGTTTTTGACTGAAGCTTTCTTT. Protein product: CASSSSGFLTEAFF.

The rearrangement joins TRBV7-2 to TRBJ2-3, with 12 bases lining up with TRBD2. The CDR3 is 15 residues long. V dropped 8 bases and J dropped 0; count of bases not matched to a gene: 3. Germline V gene sequence: CDR1 SGHTA, CDR2 FQGNSA. The CDR3 loop reads CASRGTSGSTDTQYF. DNA of the CDR3: TGTGCCAGCCGCGGGACTAGCGGGAGCACAGATACGCAGTATTTT.

This clone appeared once. The chain has TRBV7-2 and TRBJ2-6; 9 bases match TRBD1. Germline CDR1 reads SGHTA; CDR2 reads FQGNSA. The CDR3 runs to 22 residues. Losses at the gene ends were 0 bases for V and 0 bases for J; bases not matched to a gene: 15. In nucleotides, the CDR3 is TGTGCCAGCAGCTTAGCCCCACTGGTACAGGGGGCCCACAGCTCTGGGGCCAACGTCCTGACTTTC. Its protein product is CASSLAPLVQGAHSSGANVLTF.

The rearrangement joins TRBV4-1 to TRBJ2-7, with D possibly being TRBD1 (5 bases). This CDR3 region has 14 residues. Looked up from germline, CDR1 is MGHRA and CDR2 is YSYEKL. V lost 0 bases and J lost 3, with 9 bases in between. The CDR3 loop reads CASSQDGAYYEQYF. CDR3 sequence (DNA): TGCGCCAGCAGCCAAGATGGGGCCTACTACGAGCAGTACTTC.

The chain joins TRBV28 to TRBJ2-1; D is possibly TRBD2 (7 bases). The germline V gene encodes CDR1 MDHEN and CDR2 SYDVKM. This CDR3 has 13 amino acids. Trimming shortened V by 7 bases and J by 8 bases, and 15 bases separated the two germline ends. The CDR3, as DNA: TGTGCCAGCAACCTAGGGGGGGCGGATGAGCAGTTCTTC. It translates to CASNLGGADEQFF.

This CDR3 reads CASSYGAGVLASNEKLFF. The DNA for the CDR3 is TGTGCCAGCAGTTACGGGGCAGGGGTACTGGCCTCTAATGAAAAACTGTTTTTT. The rearrangement joins TRBV6-2 or TRBV6-3 to TRBJ1-4, with D possibly being TRBD1 (6 bases). There are 18 residues in the CDR3. Trimming stripped 2 bases from V and 3 bases from J, with 19 bases between. Germline CDR1 MNHEY, CDR2 SVGEGT.

The V gene is TRBV6-2 or TRBV6-3, the J gene TRBJ1-5; possible D gene TRBD1, 6 bases. The CDR3 sequence is 16 residues long. The germline V gene encodes CDR1 MNHEY and CDR2 SVGEGT. Trimming cost V 3 bases and J 3 bases, with 15 bases left between them. CDR3 residues: CASSYPRQAHNQPQHF. The CDR3 DNA is TGTGCCAGCAGTTATCCCCGACAGGCACACAATCAGCCCCAGCATTTT.

V is TRBV6-5 and J is TRBJ2-3, with 9 bases fitting TRBD2. The CDR3 loop spans 15 amino acids. V lost 6 bases and J lost 0; bases outside the gene matches: 4. Germline V gene data show CDR1 as MNHEY and CDR2 as SVGAGI. For the CDR3, the DNA is TGTGCCAGCAGACGCCTAGCGGGGAGCACAGATACGCAGTATTTT. It yields the protein CASRRLAGSTDTQYF.

The gene calls are TRBV7-3 and TRBJ2-7, with TRBD2 identical over 7 bases. The CDR3 consists of 15 residues. The V gene's germline CDR1 is SGHTA and CDR2 FQGTGA. The V and J ends lost 5 bases and 6 bases, in that order; junction bases with no gene match: 13. The CDR3 loop reads CASSPGGRARSEQYF. CDR3 DNA sequence: TGTGCCAGCAGCCCCGGGGGGAGGGCGAGGTCCGAGCAGTACTTC.

V usage is TRBV28 and J usage is TRBJ1-2; D possibly corresponds to TRBD1 (5 bases). The CDR3 consists of 15 residues. Germline lookup yields CDR1 MDHEN and CDR2 SYDVKM. Between the trimmed V and J ends, which lost 7 bases and 3 bases, there was a span of 18 bases. CDR3: CASTLGGGPDYGYTF. CDR3 sequence (DNA): TGTGCCAGCACTCTGGGGGGGGGACCGGACTATGGCTACACCTTC.

The chain couples TRBV15 to TRBJ1-5, with D perhaps TRBD1 (6 bases). V was cut by 2 bases and J by 5 bases, with 13 bases left in between. CDR1 and CDR2 from the germline V gene are LNHNV and YYDKDF (reference sequence). The CDR3 loop spans 15 amino acids. This CDR3 reads CATSRKTGTHQPQHF. In DNA form, the CDR3 reads TGTGCCACCAGCAGAAAAACAGGGACTCATCAGCCCCAGCATTTT.

The chain uses TRBV27 and TRBJ1-1, with D maybe TRBD1 (5 bases). The V end was cut by 5 bases, the J end by 6 bases, with 10 bases between. This CDR3 comprises 12 residues. Germline V gene lookup returns CDR1 MNHEY and CDR2 SMNVEV (reference sequence). The CDR3: CASSGAGPEAFF. The CDR3 DNA sequence: TGTGCCAGCAGTGGGGCAGGCCCTGAAGCTTTCTTT.

V and J are TRBV19 and TRBJ2-1; D is possibly TRBD1 (6 bases). CDR1 is LNHDA and CDR2 is SQIVND in the germline V gene (reference sequence). V was shortened by 4 bases and J by 0 bases, with 19 bases between the two germline ends. CDR3 length: 18 amino acids. CDR3 DNA: TGTGCCAGTAGTACTCCAACAGGGACGGGGAGCTCCTACAATGAGCAGTTCTTC. This sequence encodes CASSTPTGTGSSYNEQFF.

This clone was recorded a few times. The rearrangement uses TRBV6-5 and TRBJ2-7, with D possibly TRBD2 on 6 matching bases. V lost 10 bases to trimming and J lost 7 bases, with 20 bases between them. Germline loops: CDR1 MNHEY, CDR2 SVGAGI. The CDR3 length is 13 residues. This chain's CDR3 is CATRGSQGVEQYF. CDR3 nucleotides: TGTGCCACCCGGGGGTCACAAGGTGTTGAGCAGTACTTC.